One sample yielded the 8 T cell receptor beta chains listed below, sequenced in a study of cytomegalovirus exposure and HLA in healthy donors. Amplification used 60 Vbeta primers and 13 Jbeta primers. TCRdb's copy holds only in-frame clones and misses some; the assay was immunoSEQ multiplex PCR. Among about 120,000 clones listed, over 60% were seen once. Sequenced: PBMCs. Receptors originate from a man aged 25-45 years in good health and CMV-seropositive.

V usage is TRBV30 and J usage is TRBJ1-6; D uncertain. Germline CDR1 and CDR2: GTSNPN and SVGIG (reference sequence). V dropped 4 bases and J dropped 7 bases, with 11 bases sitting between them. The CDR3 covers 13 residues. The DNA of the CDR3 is TGTGCCTGGACAGACTCGGGGAATTCACCCCTCCACTTT. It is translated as CAWTDSGNSPLHF.

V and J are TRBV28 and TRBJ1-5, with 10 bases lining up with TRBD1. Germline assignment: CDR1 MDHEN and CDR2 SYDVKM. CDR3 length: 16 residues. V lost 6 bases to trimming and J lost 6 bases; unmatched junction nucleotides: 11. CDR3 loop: CASSPRRQGAGQPQHF. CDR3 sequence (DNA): TGTGCCAGCAGCCCCAGACGACAGGGGGCGGGTCAGCCCCAGCATTTT.

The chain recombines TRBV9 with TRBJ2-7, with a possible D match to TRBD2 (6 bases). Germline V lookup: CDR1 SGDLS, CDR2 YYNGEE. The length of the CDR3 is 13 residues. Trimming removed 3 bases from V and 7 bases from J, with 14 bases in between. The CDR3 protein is CASSAPGALEQYF. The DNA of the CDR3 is TGTGCCAGCAGCGCACCGGGAGCGCTGGAGCAGTACTTC.

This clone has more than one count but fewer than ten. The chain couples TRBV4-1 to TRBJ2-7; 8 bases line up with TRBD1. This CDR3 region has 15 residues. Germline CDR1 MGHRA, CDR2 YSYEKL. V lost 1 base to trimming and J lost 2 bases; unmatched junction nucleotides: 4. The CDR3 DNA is TGCGCCAGCAGCCAAGTCGACAGGGGACCCTACGAGCAGTACTTC. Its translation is CASSQVDRGPYEQYF.

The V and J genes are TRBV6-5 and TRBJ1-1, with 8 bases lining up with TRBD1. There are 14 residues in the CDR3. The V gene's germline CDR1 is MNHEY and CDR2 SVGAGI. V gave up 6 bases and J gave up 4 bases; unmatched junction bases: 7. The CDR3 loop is CASSLQGAATEAFF. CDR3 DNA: TGTGCCAGCAGCCTCCAGGGGGCCGCCACTGAAGCTTTCTTT.

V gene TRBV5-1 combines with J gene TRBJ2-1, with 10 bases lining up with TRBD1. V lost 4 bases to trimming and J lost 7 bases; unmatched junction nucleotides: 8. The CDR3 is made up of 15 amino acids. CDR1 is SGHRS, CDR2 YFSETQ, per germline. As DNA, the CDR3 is TGCGCCAGCAGCACCGGACAGGGGGTTTCGAATGAGCAGTTCTTC. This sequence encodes CASSTGQGVSNEQFF. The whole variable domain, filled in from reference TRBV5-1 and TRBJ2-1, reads KAGVTQTPRYLIKTRGQQVTLSCSPISGHRSVSWYQQTPGQGLQFLFEYFSETQRNKGNFPGRFSGRQFSNSRSEMNVSTLELGDSALYLCASSTGQGVSNEQFFGPGTRLTVL.

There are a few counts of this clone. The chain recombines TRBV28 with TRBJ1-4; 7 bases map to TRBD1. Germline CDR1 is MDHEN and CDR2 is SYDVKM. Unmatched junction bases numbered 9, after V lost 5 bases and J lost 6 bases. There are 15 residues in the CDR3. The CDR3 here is CASSPSGGRYEKLFF. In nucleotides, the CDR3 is TGTGCCAGCAGTCCTTCAGGGGGGCGGTATGAAAAACTGTTTTTT.

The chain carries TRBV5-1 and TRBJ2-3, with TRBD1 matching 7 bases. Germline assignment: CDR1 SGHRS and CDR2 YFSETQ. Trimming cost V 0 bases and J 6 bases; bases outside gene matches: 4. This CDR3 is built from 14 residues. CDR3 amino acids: CASSLEGTDDTQYF. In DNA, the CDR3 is TGCGCCAGCAGCTTGGAAGGGACAGATGATACGCAGTATTTT.